Listed below are T cell receptor beta chains from one sample, sequenced in a study of blood T cell repertoires in COVID-19. Measured with immunoSEQ multiplex PCR; TCRdb has only the in-frame clones, and not every one. Here the sample spans 200,000 to 250,000 clones, over 75% being singletons. Sequencing used peripheral blood. The receptors were sampled from a man in his fifties or sixties with COVID-19, enrolled during active disease. CDR3s include the opening cysteine and the closing phenylalanine or tryptophan. Fields, in order: J gene, D gene, V gene, clone size, CDR3 length, CDR3 protein, CDR3 DNA. D genes are given only for firm matches. Some rows mark clone size as missing; the rest say once, few, many or name a class of expanded clone.

j_gene: TRBJ2-3
d_gene: NA
v_gene: TRBV13
abundance: NA
len: 16
CDR3aa: CASSTRDSRYTDTQYF
CDR3nt: TGTGCCAGCAGCACACGGGACTCCAGATACACAGATACGCAGTATTTT

j_gene: TRBJ2-1
d_gene: TRBD1
v_gene: TRBV4-2
abundance: NA
len: 16
CDR3aa: CASSQDARGHRDEQFF
CDR3nt: TGTGCCAGCAGCCAAGATGCCAGGGGGCATAGGGATGAGCAGTTCTTC

j_gene: TRBJ2-5
d_gene: TRBD2
v_gene: TRBV27
abundance: NA
len: 14
CDR3aa: CASSLLPGGETQYF
CDR3nt: TGTGCCAGCAGTTTACTACCCGGGGGGGAGACCCAGTACTTC

j_gene: TRBJ1-5
d_gene: NA
v_gene: TRBV29-1
abundance: NA
len: 13
CDR3aa: CSVGTGWNQPQHF
CDR3nt: TGCAGCGTTGGAACAGGGTGGAATCAGCCCCAGCATTTT

j_gene: TRBJ2-1
d_gene: NA
v_gene: TRBV7-3
abundance: NA
len: 16
CDR3aa: CASSAPLGSGNNEQFF
CDR3nt: TGTGCCAGCAGCGCGCCCCTGGGTAGCGGAAACAATGAGCAGTTCTTC

j_gene: TRBJ1-1
d_gene: NA
v_gene: TRBV7-3
abundance: NA
len: 13
CDR3aa: CASSPGPGTEAFF
CDR3nt: TGTGCCAGCAGCCCCGGCCCGGGGACTGAAGCTTTCTTT

j_gene: TRBJ2-3
d_gene: NA
v_gene: TRBV5-4
abundance: NA
len: 14
CDR3aa: CASRSSRFTDTQYF
CDR3nt: TGTGCCAGCAGATCCTCTAGATTCACAGATACGCAGTATTTT

j_gene: TRBJ2-2
d_gene: NA
v_gene: TRBV5-1
abundance: NA
len: 15
CDR3aa: CASSLEPRGTGELFF
CDR3nt: TGCGCCAGCAGCTTGGAACCCAGGGGCACCGGGGAGCTGTTTTTT

j_gene: TRBJ1-5
d_gene: NA
v_gene: TRBV19
abundance: NA
len: 14
CDR3aa: CARPRDSGYQPQHF
CDR3nt: TGTGCCAGGCCGAGGGATTCCGGGTATCAGCCCCAGCATTTT

j_gene: TRBJ2-5
d_gene: TRBD1
v_gene: TRBV7-2
abundance: NA
len: 16
CDR3aa: CASSYGDRGSQETQYF
CDR3nt: TGTGCCAGCAGCTACGGGGACAGGGGCTCCCAAGAGACCCAGTACTTC

j_gene: TRBJ2-1
d_gene: TRBD2
v_gene: TRBV18
abundance: NA
len: 15
CDR3aa: CASSPPTSGGAEQFF
CDR3nt: TGTGCCAGCTCACCACCGACTAGCGGAGGAGCGGAGCAGTTCTTC

j_gene: TRBJ2-6
d_gene: TRBD1
v_gene: TRBV9
abundance: NA
len: 17
CDR3aa: CASSPRQGSPGANVLTF
CDR3nt: TGTGCCAGCAGCCCCAGACAGGGGTCCCCTGGGGCCAACGTCCTGACTTTC

j_gene: TRBJ2-1
d_gene: TRBD2
v_gene: TRBV9
abundance: NA
len: 15
CDR3aa: CASSASGGVPDEQFF
CDR3nt: TGTGCCAGCAGCGCGAGCGGGGGGGTACCCGATGAGCAGTTCTTC

j_gene: TRBJ2-5
d_gene: NA
v_gene: TRBV6-1
abundance: NA
len: 13
CDR3aa: CASSHNAEETQYF
CDR3nt: TGTGCCAGCAGCCATAACGCGGAAGAGACCCAGTACTTC

j_gene: TRBJ2-3
d_gene: NA
v_gene: TRBV6-4
abundance: NA
len: 13
CDR3aa: CASRNTGTDTQYF
CDR3nt: TGTGCCAGCAGAAATACAGGCACAGATACGCAGTATTTT

j_gene: TRBJ2-7
d_gene: NA
v_gene: TRBV7-2
abundance: NA
len: 11
CDR3aa: CASATIYEQYF
CDR3nt: TGTGCCAGCGCCACAATCTACGAGCAGTACTTC

j_gene: TRBJ1-4
d_gene: TRBD1
v_gene: TRBV3-1/TRBV3-2
abundance: NA
len: 18
CDR3aa: CASSQGIIGTATNEKLFF
CDR3nt: TGTGCCAGCAGCCAAGGCATTATAGGGACAGCAACTAATGAAAAACTGTTTTTT

j_gene: TRBJ1-2
d_gene: NA
v_gene: TRBV7-6
abundance: once
len: 15
CDR3aa: CASSLDRGGYDGYTF
CDR3nt: TGTGCCAGCAGCTTAGATCGGGGAGGGTATGATGGCTACACCTTC

j_gene: TRBJ1-2
d_gene: TRBD1
v_gene: TRBV11-2
abundance: NA
len: 16
CDR3aa: CASSQRDRGPGTGYTF
CDR3nt: TGTGCCAGCAGCCAAAGAGACAGGGGGCCCGGGACTGGCTACACCTTC

j_gene: TRBJ1-5
d_gene: NA
v_gene: TRBV2
abundance: few
len: 14
CDR3aa: CASSSTGPSQPQHF
CDR3nt: TGTGCCAGCAGTTCTACAGGGCCTAGTCAGCCCCAGCATTTT

j_gene: TRBJ1-5
d_gene: NA
v_gene: TRBV7-3
abundance: NA
len: 20
CDR3aa: CASSLNPTGLALYSNQPQHF
CDR3nt: TGTGCCAGCAGTCTAAACCCCACAGGTCTTGCCCTCTATAGCAATCAGCCCCAGCATTTT

j_gene: TRBJ2-3
d_gene: NA
v_gene: TRBV7-2
abundance: NA
len: 13
CDR3aa: CASSSNSPDTQYF
CDR3nt: TGTGCCAGCAGCTCCAACAGTCCAGATACGCAGTATTTT

j_gene: TRBJ1-2
d_gene: NA
v_gene: TRBV12-3/TRBV12-4
abundance: NA
len: 13
CDR3aa: CASSLWRDRGYTF
CDR3nt: TGTGCCAGCAGTTTATGGAGGGACCGGGGCTACACCTTC

j_gene: TRBJ2-3
d_gene: NA
v_gene: TRBV29-1
abundance: once
len: 14
CDR3aa: CSVETKTVTDTQYF
CDR3nt: TGCAGCGTTGAAACCAAGACAGTCACAGATACGCAGTATTTT

j_gene: TRBJ2-1
d_gene: NA
v_gene: TRBV6-5
abundance: NA
len: 15
CDR3aa: CASSVGLISYNEQFF
CDR3nt: TGTGCCAGCAGCGTGGGACTTATATCCTACAATGAGCAGTTCTTC

j_gene: TRBJ1-1
d_gene: NA
v_gene: TRBV6-2/TRBV6-3
abundance: NA
len: 14
CDR3aa: CASSSWTEGTEAFF
CDR3nt: TGTGCCAGCAGTTCTTGGACAGAAGGGACTGAAGCTTTCTTT

j_gene: TRBJ2-3
d_gene: NA
v_gene: TRBV5-6
abundance: NA
len: 15
CDR3aa: CASSPMMADTDTQYF
CDR3nt: TGTGCCAGCAGCCCCATGATGGCAGACACAGATACGCAGTATTTT

j_gene: TRBJ1-4
d_gene: TRBD1
v_gene: TRBV6-1
abundance: NA
len: 15
CDR3aa: CASSEQGAANEKLFF
CDR3nt: TGTGCCAGCAGTGAACAGGGGGCAGCTAATGAAAAACTGTTTTTT

j_gene: TRBJ2-3
d_gene: NA
v_gene: TRBV12-1
abundance: NA
len: 15
CDR3aa: CASSFGGFSTDTQYF
CDR3nt: TGTGCCAGCAGCTTTGGAGGGTTTAGCACAGATACGCAGTATTTT

j_gene: TRBJ2-6
d_gene: NA
v_gene: TRBV19
abundance: NA
len: 16
CDR3aa: CASSIRAGTGANVLTF
CDR3nt: TGTGCCAGTAGTATTCGAGCGGGCACTGGGGCCAACGTCCTGACTTTC

j_gene: TRBJ1-5
d_gene: TRBD1
v_gene: TRBV18
abundance: once
len: 16
CDR3aa: CASSPRAGGSNQPQHF
CDR3nt: TGTGCCAGCTCACCCCGGGCAGGGGGGAGCAATCAGCCCCAGCATTTT

j_gene: TRBJ1-1
d_gene: NA
v_gene: TRBV29-1
abundance: NA
len: 12
CDR3aa: CSVEGLNTEAFF
CDR3nt: TGCAGCGTTGAGGGCTTGAACACTGAAGCTTTCTTT

j_gene: TRBJ1-6
d_gene: TRBD1
v_gene: TRBV7-2
abundance: NA
len: 14
CDR3aa: CASSLVDRGSPLHF
CDR3nt: TGTGCCAGCAGCTTAGTAGACAGGGGTTCACCCCTCCACTTT

j_gene: TRBJ2-3
d_gene: NA
v_gene: TRBV11-1
abundance: NA
len: 17
CDR3aa: CASSLAVGGAGEDTQYF
CDR3nt: TGTGCCAGCAGCTTAGCGGTTGGGGGGGCCGGGGAAGATACGCAGTATTTT

j_gene: TRBJ2-3
d_gene: TRBD1
v_gene: TRBV7-9
abundance: many
len: 15
CDR3aa: CASSLGQGTFYTQYF
CDR3nt: TGTGCCAGCAGCTTGGGACAGGGCACCTTTTATACGCAGTATTTT

j_gene: TRBJ2-1
d_gene: NA
v_gene: TRBV18
abundance: NA
len: 17
CDR3aa: CASSPRSQGSGLNEQFF
CDR3nt: TGTGCCAGCTCCCCTCGCTCCCAGGGGAGTGGTTTGAATGAGCAGTTCTTC

j_gene: TRBJ2-1
d_gene: TRBD2
v_gene: TRBV18
abundance: NA
len: 18
CDR3aa: CASSPNGLRGGSSNEQFF
CDR3nt: TGTGCCAGCTCACCGAACGGACTCCGGGGAGGGAGTTCCAATGAGCAGTTCTTC

j_gene: TRBJ1-1
d_gene: TRBD1
v_gene: TRBV10-2
abundance: NA
len: 13
CDR3aa: CASRSGTGTEAFF
CDR3nt: TGCGCCAGCAGATCCGGGACAGGAACTGAAGCTTTCTTT

j_gene: TRBJ2-7
d_gene: TRBD2
v_gene: TRBV2
abundance: NA
len: 14
CDR3aa: CASSAGLASYEQYF
CDR3nt: TGTGCCAGCAGCGCGGGACTAGCGAGTTACGAGCAGTACTTC

j_gene: TRBJ2-3
d_gene: TRBD2
v_gene: TRBV11-2
abundance: once
len: 14
CDR3aa: CARQREGLADTQYF
CDR3nt: TGTGCCAGGCAACGGGAGGGCCTTGCAGATACGCAGTATTTT

j_gene: TRBJ2-3
d_gene: TRBD2
v_gene: TRBV7-3
abundance: few
len: 15
CDR3aa: CASSYSGVSTDTQYF
CDR3nt: TGTGCCAGCAGTTATAGCGGGGTCAGCACAGATACGCAGTATTTT

j_gene: TRBJ2-3
d_gene: NA
v_gene: TRBV19
abundance: NA
len: 16
CDR3aa: CASSTHIDSSHRGQYF
CDR3nt: TGTGCCAGTAGCACCCACATCGACAGCAGCCACAGAGGGCAGTATTTT

j_gene: TRBJ1-5
d_gene: TRBD1
v_gene: TRBV24-1
abundance: NA
len: 14
CDR3aa: CATSDLDRDQPQHF
CDR3nt: TGTGCCACCAGTGACCTTGACAGGGATCAGCCCCAGCATTTT

j_gene: TRBJ1-3
d_gene: TRBD1
v_gene: TRBV6-5
abundance: NA
len: 13
CDR3aa: CASRNRQGDTIYF
CDR3nt: TGTGCCAGCAGAAACCGACAGGGAGACACCATATATTTT

j_gene: TRBJ2-2
d_gene: NA
v_gene: TRBV19
abundance: NA
len: 14
CDR3aa: CASTVVKNTGELFF
CDR3nt: TGTGCCAGTACGGTGGTAAAGAACACCGGGGAGCTGTTTTTT

j_gene: TRBJ2-3
d_gene: TRBD2
v_gene: TRBV28
abundance: NA
len: 19
CDR3aa: CASSFVFSGGRTSTDTQYF
CDR3nt: TGTGCCAGCAGTTTCGTTTTTAGCGGGGGGAGAACTAGCACAGATACGCAGTATTTT

j_gene: TRBJ1-5
d_gene: NA
v_gene: TRBV18
abundance: few
len: 15
CDR3aa: CASSQGVQGNQPQHF
CDR3nt: TGTGCCAGCTCACAGGGGGTCCAAGGCAATCAGCCCCAGCATTTT

j_gene: TRBJ2-3
d_gene: TRBD2
v_gene: TRBV29-1
abundance: NA
len: 14
CDR3aa: CSVAILAGADTQYF
CDR3nt: TGCAGCGTTGCTATTCTAGCGGGAGCAGATACGCAGTATTTT

j_gene: TRBJ2-2
d_gene: NA
v_gene: TRBV6-5
abundance: once
len: 13
CDR3aa: CASSTVNTGELFF
CDR3nt: TGTGCCAGCAGTACAGTGAACACCGGGGAGCTGTTTTTT

j_gene: TRBJ2-7
d_gene: TRBD1
v_gene: TRBV7-9
abundance: NA
len: 14
CDR3aa: CASSSTGEGYEQYF
CDR3nt: TGTGCCAGCAGCTCGACAGGGGAAGGTTACGAGCAGTACTTC

j_gene: TRBJ1-5
d_gene: NA
v_gene: TRBV7-9
abundance: NA
len: 14
CDR3aa: CASSRGRAGQPQHF
CDR3nt: TGTGCCAGCAGTCGAGGGAGGGCGGGTCAGCCCCAGCATTTT

j_gene: TRBJ1-5
d_gene: NA
v_gene: TRBV5-5
abundance: NA
len: 15
CDR3aa: CASSSQGMGNQPQHF
CDR3nt: TGTGCCAGCAGCTCCCAGGGTATGGGGAATCAGCCCCAGCATTTT

j_gene: TRBJ2-1
d_gene: TRBD1
v_gene: TRBV4-1
abundance: once
len: 16
CDR3aa: CASSQETGQGYNEQFF
CDR3nt: TGCGCCAGCAGCCAAGAAACGGGACAGGGCTACAATGAGCAGTTCTTC

j_gene: TRBJ2-7
d_gene: NA
v_gene: TRBV18
abundance: once
len: 14
CDR3aa: CASSPPSRVYEQYF
CDR3nt: TGTGCCAGCTCACCACCATCTAGAGTCTACGAGCAGTACTTC

j_gene: TRBJ2-6
d_gene: TRBD1
v_gene: TRBV6-2/TRBV6-3
abundance: NA
len: 18
CDR3aa: CASSFATGLSSGANVLTF
CDR3nt: TGTGCCAGCAGTTTCGCGACAGGGTTGTCCTCTGGGGCCAACGTCCTGACTTTC

j_gene: TRBJ1-5
d_gene: NA
v_gene: TRBV18
abundance: NA
len: 13
CDR3aa: CASSPSRDQPQHF
CDR3nt: TGTGCCAGCTCACCAAGCAGGGATCAGCCCCAGCATTTT

j_gene: TRBJ2-7
d_gene: NA
v_gene: TRBV27
abundance: NA
len: 14
CDR3aa: CASSLSLPFQEQYF
CDR3nt: TGTGCCAGCAGTTTATCTCTCCCTTTCCAGGAGCAGTACTTC

j_gene: TRBJ1-1
d_gene: NA
v_gene: TRBV28
abundance: NA
len: 15
CDR3aa: CASRQGGARYTEAFF
CDR3nt: TGTGCCAGCAGGCAGGGCGGGGCCAGATACACTGAAGCTTTCTTT

j_gene: TRBJ2-7
d_gene: TRBD2
v_gene: TRBV7-9
abundance: few
len: 16
CDR3aa: CASSLARGLAEYEQYF
CDR3nt: TGTGCCAGCAGCCTCGCCCGGGGTCTAGCGGAGTACGAGCAGTACTTC